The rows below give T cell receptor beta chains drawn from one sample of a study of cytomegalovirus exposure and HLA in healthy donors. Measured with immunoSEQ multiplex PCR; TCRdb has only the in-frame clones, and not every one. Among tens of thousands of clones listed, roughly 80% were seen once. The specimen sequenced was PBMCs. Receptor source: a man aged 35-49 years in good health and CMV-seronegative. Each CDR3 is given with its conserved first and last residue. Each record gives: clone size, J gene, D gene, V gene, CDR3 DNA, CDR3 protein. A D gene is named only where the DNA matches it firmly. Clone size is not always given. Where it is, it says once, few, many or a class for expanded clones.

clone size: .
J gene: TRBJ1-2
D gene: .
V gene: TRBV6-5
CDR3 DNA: TGTGCCAGCAGTCCCCGCCGGGATACGCGGGGCTACACCTTC
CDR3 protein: CASSPRRDTRGYTF

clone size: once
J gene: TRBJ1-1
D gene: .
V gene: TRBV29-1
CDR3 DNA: TGCAGCGCCACAGAGGGCCCTACCCGGGATGCTTTCTTT
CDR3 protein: CSATEGPTRDAFF

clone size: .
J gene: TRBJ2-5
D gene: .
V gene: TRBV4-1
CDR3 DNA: TGCGCCAGCACACCCGGCCAGGGGGAGACCCAGTACTTC
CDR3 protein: CASTPGQGETQYF

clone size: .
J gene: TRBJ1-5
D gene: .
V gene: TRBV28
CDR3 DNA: TGTGCCAGCGGAAAAGCGGCGAGGTGGGGTCAGCCCCAGCATTTT
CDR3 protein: CASGKAARWGQPQHF

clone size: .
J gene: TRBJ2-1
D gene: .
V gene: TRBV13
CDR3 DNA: TGTGCCAGCAGCTTAGACTCAGGGATTGGCTCCTACAATGAGCAGTTCTTC
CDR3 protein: CASSLDSGIGSYNEQFF

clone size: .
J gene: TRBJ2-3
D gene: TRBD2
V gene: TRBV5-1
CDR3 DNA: TGCGCCAGCAGCTTGGAACCAGCGGGGGGGCCCACAGATACGCAGTATTTT
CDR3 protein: CASSLEPAGGPTDTQYF

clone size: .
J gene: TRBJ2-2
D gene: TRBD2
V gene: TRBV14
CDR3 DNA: TGTGCCAGCAGCCAACTTAGCGGGTGGTCCACCGGGGAGCTGTTTTTT
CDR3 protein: CASSQLSGWSTGELFF

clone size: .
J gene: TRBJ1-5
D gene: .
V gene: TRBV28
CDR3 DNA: TGTGCCAGCACTCTCTCCGGGAATCAGCCCCAGCATTTT
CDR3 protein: CASTLSGNQPQHF

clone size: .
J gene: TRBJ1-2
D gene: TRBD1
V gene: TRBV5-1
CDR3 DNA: TGCGCCAGCAGCTCCCAAGGACAGGGGACGGGTTGGGGCTACACCTTC
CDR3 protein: CASSSQGQGTGWGYTF

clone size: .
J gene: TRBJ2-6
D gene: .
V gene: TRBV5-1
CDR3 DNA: TGCGCCAGCAGCTTGGATCCAGGGGCCAACGTCCTGACTTTC
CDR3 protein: CASSLDPGANVLTF

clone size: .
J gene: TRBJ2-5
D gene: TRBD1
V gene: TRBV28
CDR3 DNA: TGTGCCAGCAGTCCGCCCTACAGGGGGCAGGAGACCCAGTACTTC
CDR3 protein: CASSPPYRGQETQYF

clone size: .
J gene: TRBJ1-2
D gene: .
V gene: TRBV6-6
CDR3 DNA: TGTGCCAGCAGTTACGGTGGTCAGCTTCAGGACTATGGCTACACCTTC
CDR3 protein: CASSYGGQLQDYGYTF

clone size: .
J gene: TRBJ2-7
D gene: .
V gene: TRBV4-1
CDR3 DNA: TGCGCCAGCAGCCAAGTCGGGGACTACGAGCAGTACTTC
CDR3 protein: CASSQVGDYEQYF

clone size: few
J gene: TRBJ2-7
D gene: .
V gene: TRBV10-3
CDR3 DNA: TGTGCCATCAGTTTAGGGACGGAGGGGAACGAGCAGTACTTC
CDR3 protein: CAISLGTEGNEQYF

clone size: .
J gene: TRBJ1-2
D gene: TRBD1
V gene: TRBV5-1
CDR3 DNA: TGCGCAGACCGAAAAAGACCGGGACAGGGTCTAACCTATGGCTACACCTTC
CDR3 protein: CADRKRPGQGLTYGYTF

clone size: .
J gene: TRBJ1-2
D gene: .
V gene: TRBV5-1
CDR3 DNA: TGCGCCAGCAGCTTGGCGGGGACGGGGGCTAACTATGGCTACACCTTC
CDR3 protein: CASSLAGTGANYGYTF

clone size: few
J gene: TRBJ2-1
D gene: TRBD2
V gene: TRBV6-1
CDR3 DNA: TGTGCCAGCGACGCTACCGGGACTAGCGGCTATGAGCAGTTCTTC
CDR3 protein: CASDATGTSGYEQFF

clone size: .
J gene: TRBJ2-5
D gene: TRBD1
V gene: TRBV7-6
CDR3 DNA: TGTGCCAGCAGCTTAGGACAGGGTAGGGGAGAGACCCAGTACTTC
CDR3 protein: CASSLGQGRGETQYF

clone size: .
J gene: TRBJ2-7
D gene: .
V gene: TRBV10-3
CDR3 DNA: TGTGCCATCAGTGTCTTCGGGAGTGGGCCCTCCTACGAGCAGTACTTC
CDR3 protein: CAISVFGSGPSYEQYF

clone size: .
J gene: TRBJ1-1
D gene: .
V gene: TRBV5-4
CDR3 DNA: TGTGCCAGCAGCTTTGGCAGGGACACTGAAGCTTTCTTT
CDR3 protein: CASSFGRDTEAFF

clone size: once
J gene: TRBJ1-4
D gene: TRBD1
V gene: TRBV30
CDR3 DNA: TGTGCCTGGAGTGTACAGGGGGAAAAACTGTTTTTT
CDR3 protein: CAWSVQGEKLFF

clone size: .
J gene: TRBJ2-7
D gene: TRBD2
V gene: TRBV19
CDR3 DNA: TGTGCCAGTAGTTCAGCGGGGGTATCCTACGAGCAGTACTTC
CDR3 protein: CASSSAGVSYEQYF

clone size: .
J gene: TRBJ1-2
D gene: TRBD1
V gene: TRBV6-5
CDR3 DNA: TGTGCCAGCAGTAGGGACAGGTCCTATGGCTACACCTTC
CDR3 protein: CASSRDRSYGYTF

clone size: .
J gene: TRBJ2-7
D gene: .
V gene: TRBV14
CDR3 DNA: TGTGCCAGCAGCCGGCCGGACAGCGAGCAGTACTTC
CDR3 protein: CASSRPDSEQYF

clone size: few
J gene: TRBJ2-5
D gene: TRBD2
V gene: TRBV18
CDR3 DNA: TGTGCCAGCTCACCGGGACTACAAGAGACCCAGTACTTC
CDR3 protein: CASSPGLQETQYF